The 13 T cell receptor beta chains given below trace back to one sample, sequenced in a study of T-cell memory formation after mild COVID-19. One entry per CDR3 protein results from TCRdb running MiXCR on the 5' RACE reads. The data contain hundreds of thousands of distinct CDR3 sequences, more than 15% of them singletons. The sequencing sample was made of PBMCs or a T cell subset sorted from them (not recorded which). These receptor sequences come from an adult woman who had mild COVID-19 (a few samples of this study predate the infection). Cell type and time point are not known.

The chain is built from TRBV29-1 and TRBJ1-1, with 8 bases aligning to TRBD1. V lost 2 bases and J lost 7; bases outside the gene matches: 6. The length of the CDR3 is 13 residues. Germline V gene lookup returns CDR1 SQVTM and CDR2 ANQGSEA. In nucleotides, the CDR3 is TGCAGCGTTGAACAGGGGGCCAAGGGTGAAGCTTTCTTT. This gives the protein CSVEQGAKGEAFF. Full variable domain (remainder filled in from reference TRBV29-1 and TRBJ1-1): SAVISQKPSRDICQRGTSLTIQCQVDSQVTMMFWYRQQPGQSLTLIATANQGSEATYESGFVIDKFPISRPNLTFSTLTVSNMSPEDSSIYLCSVEQGAKGEAFFGQGTRLTVV.

This clonotype turned up a few times. The V gene is TRBV5-5, the J gene TRBJ2-7; TRBD1 matches at 8 bases. CDR3 length equals 14 residues. The germline gives CDR1 SGHKS, CDR2 YYEKEE (reference sequence). The V segment lost 4 bases and the J segment 3 bases; nucleotides outside the gene matches: 6. CDR3 sequence (DNA): TGTGCCAGCAGCGCCGGACAGGGCCTCTACGAGCAGTACTTC. Encoded protein: CASSAGQGLYEQYF.

V gene TRBV7-9 combines with J gene TRBJ2-2; D unresolved. The CDR3 contains 15 residues. V lost 5 bases, J lost 7 bases, and 17 bases lay in between. From germline, CDR1 is SEHNR and CDR2 FQNEAQ (reference sequence). CDR3 in DNA: TGTGCCAGCAGCCCTTCCGTCGGTTCGGGCGGGGAGCTGTTTTTT. This sequence encodes CASSPSVGSGGELFF.

The chain couples TRBV9 to TRBJ2-5, with TRBD2 as a possible D gene (6 bases). This CDR3 is 15 amino acids long. Trimming took off 0 bases at V and 1 base at J, with 10 bases between the two ends. CDR1 and CDR2 from the germline V gene are SGDLS and YYNGEE. For the CDR3, the DNA is TGTGCCAGCAGCGTAGCCCCGGGACTCCAAGAGACCCAGTACTTC. Translated, it gives CASSVAPGLQETQYF.

On this clonotype: One end of the junction is discordant with germline, which a read error may explain. The chain uses TRBV6-1 and TRBJ2-7; a possible D gene is TRBD2 (6 bases). The germline CDR1 and CDR2 sequences are MNHNS and SASEGT. The CDR3 has 14 residues. The CDR3 bases are TGTGCCAGCCGTGACGGACTACATACCTACGAGCAGTACTTC. Protein product: CASRDGLHTYEQYF.

In its sample, this clonotype was seen many times. The chain combines TRBV6-2 or TRBV6-3 with TRBJ2-4; 7 bases line up with TRBD2. V lost 6 bases to trimming and J lost 6 bases; unmatched junction nucleotides: 14. The CDR3 length is 16 residues. The germline V gene encodes CDR1 MNHEY and CDR2 SVGEGT. The DNA of the CDR3 is TGTGCCAGCAGAAATGCTCCACTAGCGTGGGGAAACATTCAGTACTTC. Its translation is CASRNAPLAWGNIQYF.

In this sample, this clonotype turned up once. The chain carries TRBV14 and TRBJ2-3; 11 bases match TRBD2. The CDR3 consists of 18 residues. V was pared by 0 bases and J by 6 bases, with 11 bases of the junction left unmatched. CDR1 is SGHDN, CDR2 FVKESK, per germline. The CDR3 loop reads CASSQDLLLAGVTDTQYF. The CDR3, as DNA: TGTGCCAGCAGCCAAGACCTCCTACTAGCGGGAGTAACGGATACGCAGTATTTT.

This chain joins TRBV30 and TRBJ2-1, with no clear D. Germline V gives CDR1 GTSNPN, CDR2 SVGIG (reference sequence). This CDR3 has 15 residues. Trimming left V 4 bases short and J 5 bases short, with 18 bases between. Here the CDR3 reads CAWTTEALSDNEQFF. Written as DNA, the CDR3 is TGTGCCTGGACCACCGAGGCGCTATCGGACAATGAGCAGTTCTTC.

This clonotype was seen only a few times. CDR3 residues: CASSPDGLYGYTF. In DNA, the CDR3 is TGTGCCAGCTCACCGGACGGGCTCTATGGCTACACCTTC. The chain employs TRBV18 and TRBJ1-2; D is undetermined. Deletions cut 3 bases from V and 4 bases from J, with 9 bases between. The germline V gene has CDR1 KGHSH and CDR2 LQKENI. The CDR3 loop spans 13 amino acids. The variable domain in full, with the rest retrieved from reference TRBV18 and TRBJ1-2, is NAGVMQNPRHLVRRRGQEARLRCSPMKGHSHVYWYRQLPEEGLKFMVYLQKENIIDESGMPKERFSAEFPKEGPSILRIQQVVRGDSAAYFCASSPDGLYGYTFGSGTRLTVV.

This clonotype has a handful of counts. This chain connects TRBV13 to TRBJ2-5; D is unclear. V was cut by 4 bases and J by 5 bases, with 14 bases left in between. CDR1 and CDR2 (germline): PRHDT, FYEKMQ (reference sequence). The CDR3 contains 14 residues. CDR3 coding DNA: TGTGCCAGCAGCTCAAATACAGTCCGGGAGACCCAGTACTTC. Its protein product is CASSSNTVRETQYF.

This clonotype was picked up a small number of times. The V call is TRBV20-1, the J call TRBJ2-3, with D possibly being TRBD2 (5 bases). Trimming took off 2 bases at V and 0 bases at J, with 18 bases between the two ends. Germline loops: CDR1 DFQATT, CDR2 SNEGSKA (reference sequence). This CDR3 spans 17 amino acids. CDR3 amino acids: CSARRRDRTPSTDTQYF. The CDR3, as DNA: TGCAGTGCTAGACGTAGGGATCGGACTCCTAGCACAGATACGCAGTATTTT.

The sample holds a few counts of this clonotype. The genes are TRBV12-3 or TRBV12-4 and TRBJ1-1, with TRBD1 matching over 9 bases. This CDR3 region has 16 residues. The V gene end was trimmed by 6 bases and the J gene end by 6 bases; junction bases not matched to a gene: 14. CDR3: CASRRTQGAGGAEAFF. In DNA form, the CDR3 reads TGTGCCAGCAGGCGGACACAGGGGGCTGGTGGCGCTGAAGCTTTCTTT.

The rearrangement uses TRBV29-1 and TRBJ2-5, with TRBD1 as a possible D gene (5 bases). Germline lookup yields CDR1 SQVTM and CDR2 ANQGSEA. This CDR3 is 14 amino acids long. V lost 3 bases, J lost 5 bases, and 16 bases lay in between. CDR3 loop: CSVDMARDVETQYF. CDR3 DNA sequence: TGCAGCGTTGATATGGCCAGGGATGTCGAGACCCAGTACTTC.